The sequence of this TCR beta chain was determined in a study of shared clonotypes between healthy human individuals. This CDR3 spans 13 amino acids. CDR1 and CDR2 (germline): SGHVS, FQNEAQ. The germline V and J ends were trimmed by 1 base and 5 bases, with 6 bases remaining between them. Clones were sequenced by immunoSEQ multiplex PCR, and TCRdb holds only the in-frame ones, with some missing. The sample has about 610,000 clones; 97% are singletons. The specimen sequenced was naive CD4+ T cells sorted from blood. Subset described: CD45RA+ positively selected. The V and J genes are TRBV7-8 and TRBJ2-1, with D hard to call. The sequence was collected from a woman younger than 45 in good health. The CDR3 DNA reads TGTGCCAGCAGCTTAGTGACGAACAATGAGCAGTTCTTC. Translation: CASSLVTNNEQFF.